This TCR beta chain was retrieved from a study of identical twins. This CDR3 is 15 amino acids long. CDR1 and CDR2 (germline): LNHDA, SQIVND (reference sequence). The ends lost 5 bases at V and 4 bases at J; junction bases unmatched: 9. Using its own MiXCR run on the 5' RACE reads, TCRdb lists one record per CDR3 protein. Of 1.5 million to 2 million distinct CDR3 sequences listed, less than 40% are singletons. Sequenced input: cord blood. The clonotype was recovered from a newborn girl in good health. The chain couples TRBV19 to TRBJ1-2; TRBD1 agrees at 8 bases. The CDR3 here is CASSFGQGMGYGYTF. CDR3 bases: TGTGCCAGTAGTTTCGGACAGGGTATGGGCTATGGCTACACCTTC.